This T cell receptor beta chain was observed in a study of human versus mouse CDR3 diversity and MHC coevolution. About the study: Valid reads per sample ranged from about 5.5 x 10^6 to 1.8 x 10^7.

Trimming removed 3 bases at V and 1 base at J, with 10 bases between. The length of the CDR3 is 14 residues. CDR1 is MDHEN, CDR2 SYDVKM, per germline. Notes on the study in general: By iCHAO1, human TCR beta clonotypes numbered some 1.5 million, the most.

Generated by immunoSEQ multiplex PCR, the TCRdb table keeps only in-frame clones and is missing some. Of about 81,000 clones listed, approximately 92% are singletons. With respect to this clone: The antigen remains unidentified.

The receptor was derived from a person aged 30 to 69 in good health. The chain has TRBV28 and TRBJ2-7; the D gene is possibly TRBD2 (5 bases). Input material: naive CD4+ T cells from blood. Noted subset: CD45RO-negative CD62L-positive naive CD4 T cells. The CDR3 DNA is TGTGCCAGCAGTTTTCGGCGGGTATCCTACGAGCAGTACTTC. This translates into CASSFRRVSYEQYF.